The text below deals with one T cell receptor beta chain. Its antigen is not identified. The assay that was used to sequence DNA from cultured CD4+ T cells was the Oncomine TCR Beta short-read assay. TCRdb reprocessed the PCR reads via MiXCR and lists one record per CDR3 protein. Among about 15,000 distinct CDR3 sequences listed, over 70% were seen once. The record originates from a study of vaccination and CD4 T cells after COVID-19. Study outcomes and limitations: Median about 88% of reactive clones detected in convalescent patients emerged only post-vaccination.

Regarding treatment: roughly 10-day PBMC culture with coronavirus spike peptide pools or control peptides (ViraFEST assay). Half the growth medium was swapped for new IL-2 medium on days 3 and 7. Germline V gene data show CDR1 as SQVTM and CDR2 as ANQGSEA. The CDR3 covers 14 residues. The trim removed 3 bases at V and 4 bases at J, leaving 5 bases unmatched. The V gene is TRBV29-1, the J gene TRBJ2-2; 7 nucleotides match TRBD2. Sequencing was carried out using CD4+ T cells from blood, cultured in vitro. The TCR sequence derives from a human donor who had recovered from COVID-19. The CDR3 loop reads CSVDRGDITGELFF. CDR3 sequence (DNA): TGCAGCGTTGACCGGGGGGATATCACCGGGGAGCTGTTTTTT.